This T cell receptor (beta chain) was recovered during a study of blood T cell repertoires in COVID-19. The table came from immunoSEQ multiplex PCR; TCRdb's copy has only in-frame clones and leaves some out. The data hold about 250,000 clones, with roughly nine tenths observed a single time. This clone is deemed medium-sized (0.01 to 0.1%). This same CDR3 is encoded by further DNA sequences in the sample. The participants were between about 18 and 95 years old and came from under 25 US areas. Deletions cut 5 bases from V and 1 base from J, with 9 bases between. The CDR3 loop spans 13 amino acids. The genes are TRBV12-3 or TRBV12-4 and TRBJ2-7, with D tentatively TRBD2 (6 bases). The material sequenced was PBMCs or T cells enriched from blood (not recorded which). The receptor comes from a young woman who had recovered from COVID-19. CDR3 in DNA: TGTGCCAGCAGTCCCGGGGGTTCCTACGAGCAGTACTTC. It encodes CASSPGGSYEQYF.